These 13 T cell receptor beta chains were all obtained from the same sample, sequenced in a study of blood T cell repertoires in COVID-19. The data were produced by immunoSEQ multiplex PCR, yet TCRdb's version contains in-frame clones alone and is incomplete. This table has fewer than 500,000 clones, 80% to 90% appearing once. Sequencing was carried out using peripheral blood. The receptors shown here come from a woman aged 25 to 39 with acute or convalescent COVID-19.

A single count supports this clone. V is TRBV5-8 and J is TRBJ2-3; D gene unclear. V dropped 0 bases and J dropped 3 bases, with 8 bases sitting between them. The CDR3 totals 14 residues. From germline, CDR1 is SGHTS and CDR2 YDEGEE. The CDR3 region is CASSLGPGTDTQYF. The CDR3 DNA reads TGTGCCAGCAGCTTGGGGCCAGGAACAGATACGCAGTATTTT.

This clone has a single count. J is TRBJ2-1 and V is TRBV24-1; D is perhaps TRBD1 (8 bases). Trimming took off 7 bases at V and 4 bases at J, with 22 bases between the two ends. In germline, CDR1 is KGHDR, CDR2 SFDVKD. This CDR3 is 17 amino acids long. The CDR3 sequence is CATSRTRTGSSYNEQFF. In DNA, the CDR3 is TGTGCCACCAGCAGGACTAGGACAGGGTCTTCATACAATGAGCAGTTCTTC.

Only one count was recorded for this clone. The CDR3 region is CASSVVPGGRAEAFF. The DNA of the CDR3 is TGTGCCAGCAGCGTAGTTCCAGGGGGCAGGGCTGAAGCTTTCTTT. The chain links TRBV9 to TRBJ1-1; 8 bases are a match to TRBD1. The V gene end was trimmed by 0 bases and the J gene end by 6 bases; junction bases not matched to a gene: 7. The CDR3 length is 15 residues. Germline V gene sequence: CDR1 SGDLS, CDR2 YYNGEE.

The CDR3 here is CASSQGVRSGETQYF. CDR3 in DNA: TGTGCCAGCAGCCAAGGTGTTCGGTCGGGAGAGACCCAGTACTTC. The chain is built from TRBV3-1 (or the pseudogene TRBV3-2) and TRBJ2-5, with no clear D. With 1 base removed from V and 4 bases from J, the gap between germline ends came to 13 bases. The CDR3 is made up of 15 amino acids. Germline lookup yields CDR1 LGHDT and CDR2 YNNKEL (reference sequence).

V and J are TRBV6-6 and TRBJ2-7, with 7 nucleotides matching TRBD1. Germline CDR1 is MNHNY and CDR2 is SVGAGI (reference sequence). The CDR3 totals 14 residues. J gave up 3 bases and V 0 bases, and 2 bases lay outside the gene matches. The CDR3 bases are TGTGCCAGCAGTTACTCTTCAGGGGGCTACGAGCAGTACTTC. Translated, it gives CASSYSSGGYEQYF.

For the CDR3, the DNA is TGTGCCCTCCGGAGGACAGGAACGGACTACACCTTC. It is translated as CALRRTGTDYTF. The chain links TRBV10-3 to TRBJ1-2; the match to TRBD1 covers 7 bases. The V and J ends lost 11 bases and 10 bases, in that order; junction bases with no gene match: 13. There are 12 residues in the CDR3. The germline V gene has CDR1 ENHRY and CDR2 SYGVKD.

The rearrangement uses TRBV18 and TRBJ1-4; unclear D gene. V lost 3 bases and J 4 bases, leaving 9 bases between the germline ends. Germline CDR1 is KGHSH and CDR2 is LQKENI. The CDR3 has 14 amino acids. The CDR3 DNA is TGTGCCAGCTCACCGGGCGCGAGTAATGAAAAACTGTTTTTT. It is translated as CASSPGASNEKLFF.

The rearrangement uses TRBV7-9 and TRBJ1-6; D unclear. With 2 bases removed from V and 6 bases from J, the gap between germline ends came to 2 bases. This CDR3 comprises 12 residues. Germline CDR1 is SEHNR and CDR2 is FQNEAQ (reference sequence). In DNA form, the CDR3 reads TGTGCCAGCAGCTTACGTAATTCACCCCTCCACTTT. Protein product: CASSLRNSPLHF. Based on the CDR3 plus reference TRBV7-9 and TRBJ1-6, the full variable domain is DTGVSQNPRHKITKRGQNVTFRCDPISEHNRLYWYRQTLGQGPEFLTYFQNEAQLEKSRLLSDRFSAERPKGSFSTLEIQRTEQGDSAMYLCASSLRNSPLHFGNGTRLTVT.

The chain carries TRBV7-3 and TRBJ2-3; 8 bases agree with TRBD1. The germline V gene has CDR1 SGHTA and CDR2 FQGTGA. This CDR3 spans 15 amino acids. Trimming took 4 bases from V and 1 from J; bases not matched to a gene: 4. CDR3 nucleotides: TGTGCCAGCAGCTCCTCGACAGGGGGCACAGATACGCAGTATTTT. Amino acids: CASSSSTGGTDTQYF.

The CDR3 is CASSFGFVNSPLHF. Here the CDR3 DNA reads TGTGCCAGCAGTTTTGGCTTCGTAAATTCACCCCTCCACTTT. The chain couples TRBV27 to TRBJ1-6; unclear D gene. Per germline, CDR1 MNHEY and CDR2 SMNVEV (reference sequence). The CDR3 consists of 14 residues. V lost 3 bases and J 7 bases, leaving 10 bases between the germline ends.

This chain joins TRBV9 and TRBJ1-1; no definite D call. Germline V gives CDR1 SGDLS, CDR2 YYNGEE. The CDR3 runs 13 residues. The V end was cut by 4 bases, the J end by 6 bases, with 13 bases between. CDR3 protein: CASSRHEGAEAFF. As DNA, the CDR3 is TGTGCCAGCAGCAGACACGAGGGCGCTGAAGCTTTCTTT.

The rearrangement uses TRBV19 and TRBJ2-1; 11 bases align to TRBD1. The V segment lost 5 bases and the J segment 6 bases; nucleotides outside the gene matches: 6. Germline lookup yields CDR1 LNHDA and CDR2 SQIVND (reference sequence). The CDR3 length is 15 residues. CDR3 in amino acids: CASSFRDRGSNEQFF. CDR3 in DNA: TGTGCCAGTAGTTTCCGGGACAGGGGGAGCAATGAGCAGTTCTTC.

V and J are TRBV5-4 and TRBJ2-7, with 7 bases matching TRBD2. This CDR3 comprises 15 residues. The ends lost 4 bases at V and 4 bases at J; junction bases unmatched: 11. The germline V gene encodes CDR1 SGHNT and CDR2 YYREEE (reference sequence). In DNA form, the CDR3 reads TGTGCCAGCAGCCCGGGAGGATCGTTAAGGTACGAGCAGTACTTC. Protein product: CASSPGGSLRYEQYF.